This T cell receptor beta chain was captured by sequencing in a study of T cell repertoires in cytomegalovirus infection. Study as a whole: Both CMV infection and a matching HLA type were indicated by public TCR beta signatures. Study-level points and caveats: HLA-C-restricted CMV-specific TCR beta clonotypes were dominant in the ex vivo response. The cumulative frequency of public TCR beta families identified carriers of CMV plus the relevant HLA.

V lost 4 bases and J lost 6, with 14 bases in between. Germline V gives CDR1 SGHTS, CDR2 YDEGEE. This CDR3 has 14 residues. Each CDR3 protein gets one entry after TCRdb re-called the reads with MiXCR. The sample holds under 150,000 distinct CDR3 sequences, roughly a quarter seen once. This clonotype has only a few counts. The antigen is not known. This chain links TRBV5-8 with TRBJ2-1; D is perhaps TRBD2 (6 bases). The clonotype was recovered from a human donor in good health (CMV status not recorded). Some clones in this sample may be carry-over from other donors' samples. Input material: PBMCs, sequenced either directly or after in vitro stimulation (not recorded which). The CDR3: CASSLGGLSNEQFF. Written as DNA, the CDR3 is TGTGCCAGCAGCCTGGGAGGTCTTAGCAATGAGCAGTTCTTC.